The present entry profiles one TCR beta chain with its context. Antigen unknown. The source of the sample is a study of neurological immune-mediated disorders. Study-wide points: Multiple sclerosis, the disease with the least TCR clonal expansion, fell below healthy controls, whereas HTLV-1-associated myelopathy showed the most.

TCRdb reprocessed the 5' RACE reads with MiXCR, giving one entry per CDR3 protein. This sample yields fewer than 90,000 distinct CDR3 sequences, of which about 9.4% are seen a single time; 9.5% to 10% belongs to the top ten. The CDR3 is 13 amino acids. V lost 3 bases to trimming and J lost 7 bases, with 10 bases between them. CDR1 is MNHEY and CDR2 is SMNVEV in the germline V gene (reference sequence). Time point reported: longitudinal time-point 1 (baseline). The sequence came from a man aged 30-40 years in good health. Sequenced input: PBMCs. The rearrangement uses TRBV27 and TRBJ1-5; D not certain. CDR3 DNA: TGTGCCAGCAGTTTCGGCAAGATCCAGCCCCAGCATTTT. Its translation: CASSFGKIQPQHF.